This T cell receptor beta chain was recorded in a study of blood T cell repertoires in COVID-19. Study context: Some COVID-19 samples were acute and others convalescent; all came from the United States, Italy and Spain. T cells, B-cell-depleted T cells, or PBMCs supplied cDNA or gDNA.

How the authors handled the data: Scientists estimated how many nucleated cells there were by amplifying reference gene primers. Profiled with immunoSEQ multiplex PCR; TCRdb holds only in-frame clones, not every one. That table gives V, J and clone size, and the DNA gave D and trimming. The table includes 220,000 or so clones, about 88% detected once. V was clipped by 7 bases and J by 2 bases; unmatched bases: 5. CDR3 length: 13 residues. Germline V CDR1 and CDR2: MNHEY, SVGAGI. The genes are TRBV6-5 and TRBJ2-7; 7 nucleotides line up with TRBD1. This sequence was found in a man between 50 and 59 years old who had recovered from COVID-19. Sequencing used peripheral blood. DNA of the CDR3: TGTGCCAGCATGGGGACAGCAACCTACGAGCAGTACTTC. The encoded protein is CASMGTATYEQYF.